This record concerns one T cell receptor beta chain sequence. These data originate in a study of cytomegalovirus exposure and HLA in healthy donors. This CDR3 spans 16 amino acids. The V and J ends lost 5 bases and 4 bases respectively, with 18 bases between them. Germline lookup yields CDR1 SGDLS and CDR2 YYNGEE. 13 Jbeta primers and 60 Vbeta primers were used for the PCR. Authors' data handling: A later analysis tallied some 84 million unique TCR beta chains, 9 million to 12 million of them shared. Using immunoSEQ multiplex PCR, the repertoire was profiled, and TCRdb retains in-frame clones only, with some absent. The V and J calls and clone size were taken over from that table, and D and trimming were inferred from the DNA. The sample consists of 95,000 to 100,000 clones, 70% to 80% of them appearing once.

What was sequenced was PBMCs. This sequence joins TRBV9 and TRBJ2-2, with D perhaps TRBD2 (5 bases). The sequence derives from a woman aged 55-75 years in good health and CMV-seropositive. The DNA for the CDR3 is TGTGCCAGCAGTAAAGCTCACATACGGGGCACCGGGGAGCTGTTTTTT. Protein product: CASSKAHIRGTGELFF.